A selection of T cell receptor beta chains follows, all from one sample in a study of cytomegalovirus exposure and HLA in healthy donors. Generated by immunoSEQ multiplex PCR, the TCRdb table keeps only in-frame clones and is missing some. The data show about 120,000 clones, around four fifths seen once. Sequencing used PBMCs. The receptors come from a man aged 55-75 years in good health and CMV-seropositive. CDR3s include the opening cysteine and the closing phenylalanine or tryptophan. D genes are given only for firm matches. Clone size is shown for a subset of rows, as once, few, many or a class of expanded clone.

clone_size d_call j_call v_call cdr3_aa cdr3_nt
NA TRBD1 TRBJ2-4 TRBV6-5 CASSLGQYKNIQYF TGTGCCAGCAGTTTGGGACAGTACAAAAACATTCAGTACTTC
NA NA TRBJ2-3 TRBV7-3 CASSLFSVSTDTQYF TGTGCCAGCAGCTTATTTTCAGTCAGCACAGATACGCAGTATTTT
NA TRBD1 TRBJ1-6 TRBV18 CASSPGTGSVFSSYNSPLHF TGTGCCAGCTCACCCGGGACAGGTAGCGTATTTAGCTCCTATAATTCACCCCTCCACTTT
NA TRBD2 TRBJ2-3 TRBV10-1 CASSIAGGSTDTQYF TGCGCCAGCAGTATAGCGGGGGGAAGCACAGATACGCAGTATTTT
NA NA TRBJ1-4 TRBV5-6 CASSSRGHNEKLFF TGTGCCAGCAGCTCCAGGGGACATAATGAAAAACTGTTTTTT
NA TRBD1 TRBJ1-2 TRBV2 CAIGTPGQTPGGYTF TGTGCCATCGGAACCCCGGGACAGACCCCGGGAGGCTACACCTTC
NA NA TRBJ1-2 TRBV9 CASSEEVGYGYTF TGTGCCAGCAGCGAGGAGGTTGGCTATGGCTACACCTTC
NA TRBD1 TRBJ2-7 TRBV7-8 CASGDGTGVYEQYF TGTGCCAGTGGTGATGGGACAGGGGTCTACGAGCAGTACTTC
once TRBD1 TRBJ2-5 TRBV5-1 CASSAGQGQETQYF TGCGCCAGCAGCGCGGGACAGGGTCAAGAGACCCAGTACTTC
NA TRBD2 TRBJ2-1 TRBV28 CASSFPGGPNEQFF TGTGCCAGCAGCTTCCCGGGGGGGCCCAATGAGCAGTTCTTC
once NA TRBJ2-5 TRBV15 CATSRTAQFIETQYF TGTGCCACCAGTAGGACAGCGCAGTTTATAGAGACCCAGTACTTC
NA NA TRBJ2-5 TRBV7-3 CASSRSWEQETQYF TGTGCCAGCAGTCGGTCTTGGGAGCAAGAGACCCAGTACTTC
NA TRBD2 TRBJ2-7 TRBV5-6 CASSFGSGGAKEQYF TGTGCCAGCAGCTTCGGCAGCGGGGGGGCGAAAGAGCAGTACTTC
NA TRBD2 TRBJ2-2 TRBV7-9 CASSPRTSGNTGELFF TGTGCCAGCAGCCCCAGGACTAGCGGGAACACCGGGGAGCTGTTTTTT
NA TRBD1 TRBJ1-1 TRBV28 CASSHRGRGTEAFF TGTGCCAGCAGTCACAGGGGGCGCGGGACTGAAGCTTTCTTT
NA NA TRBJ2-4 TRBV6-1 CASSLGRLENIQYF TGTGCCAGCAGTTTGGGGCGGCTTGAAAACATTCAGTACTTC
NA TRBD1 TRBJ1-2 TRBV5-6 CASSLQGAEGGYTF TGTGCCAGCAGCTTACAGGGGGCAGAAGGTGGCTACACCTTC
NA TRBD1 TRBJ1-4 TRBV7-8 CASSLRQGATNEKLFF TGTGCCAGCAGCCTGCGACAGGGGGCGACTAATGAAAAACTGTTTTTT
NA NA TRBJ2-7 TRBV15 CATKGEGTYEQYF TGTGCCACCAAGGGGGAGGGAACCTACGAGCAGTACTTC
NA NA TRBJ2-6 TRBV5-1 CASSPEPAGSGANVLTF TGCGCCAGCAGCCCTGAGCCGGCAGGGTCTGGGGCCAACGTCCTGACTTTC
NA NA TRBJ2-1 TRBV7-6 CASSSGRGSYNEQFF TGTGCCAGCAGCTCAGGTCGGGGCTCCTACAATGAGCAGTTCTTC
NA TRBD2 TRBJ2-1 TRBV18 CASSLHSGDYNEQFF TGTGCCAGCTCATTACACAGCGGGGATTACAATGAGCAGTTCTTC
NA NA TRBJ2-3 TRBV19 CATGRPTGETQYF TGTGCCACTGGGCGGCCGACGGGGGAAACGCAGTATTTT
NA TRBD1 TRBJ2-1 TRBV15 CATSRTDRAGSGFF TGTGCCACCAGCAGGACGGACAGGGCGGGCAGCGGGTTCTTC
NA NA TRBJ1-1 TRBV29-1 CSVEDEAEEAFF TGCAGCGTTGAAGATGAGGCGGAGGAAGCTTTCTTT
once NA TRBJ2-1 TRBV18 CASSYSQGTYNEQFF TGTGCCAGCTCTTACAGTCAGGGGACCTACAATGAGCAGTTCTTC
few TRBD1 TRBJ2-3 TRBV11-2 CASSLDQGATSPTDTQYF TGTGCCAGCAGCTTAGACCAGGGGGCCACCTCTCCCACAGATACGCAGTATTTT
NA NA TRBJ2-2 TRBV23-1 CASTLIPDRIAGELFF TGCGCCAGCACTTTGATCCCCGACAGAATCGCCGGGGAGCTGTTTTTT
NA NA TRBJ2-3 TRBV27 CASSALAISTDTQYF TGTGCCAGCAGTGCTCTAGCGATAAGCACAGATACGCAGTATTTT